These 7 T cell receptor beta chains share one sample of origin, sequenced in a study of shared clonotypes between healthy human individuals. Profiled with immunoSEQ multiplex PCR; TCRdb holds only in-frame clones, not every one. The sample has approximately 1,000,000 clones, approximately 80% seen once. The sample taken for sequencing was memory CD4+ T cells from PBMCs. As for subset: CD45RA-negative fraction. The receptor set was obtained from a man aged 18 to 29 in good health. Some clones in this sample may be carry-over from other donors' samples.

V is TRBV14 and J is TRBJ1-1, with no clear D. Germline CDR1 is SGHDN and CDR2 is FVKESK. This CDR3 spans 14 amino acids. Trimming took off 1 base at V and 11 bases at J, with 17 bases between the two ends. The CDR3 sequence: CASSQVWGPDGAFF. The CDR3 DNA sequence: TGTGCCAGCAGCCAAGTGTGGGGTCCAGACGGGGCTTTCTTT.

The rearrangement links TRBV6-5 to TRBJ1-5; tentative D call: TRBD1 (5 bases). Trimming removed 0 bases from V and 7 bases from J, with 10 bases in between. This CDR3 has 14 amino acids. Germline V gives CDR1 MNHEY, CDR2 SVGAGI. Here the CDR3 reads CASSYSRTYQPQHF. For the CDR3, the DNA is TGTGCCAGCAGTTACTCGAGGACATACCAGCCCCAGCATTTT.

The CDR3 spells CASSTGVGYTF. Written as DNA, the CDR3 is TGTGCCAGTAGCACAGGGGTTGGCTACACCTTC. The V and J genes are TRBV19 and TRBJ1-2; 7 positions match TRBD1. This CDR3 has 11 residues. Germline CDR1 and CDR2: LNHDA and SQIVND (reference sequence). Losses at the gene ends were 6 bases for V and 7 bases for J; bases not matched to a gene: 2.

The chain recombines TRBV4-3 with TRBJ2-7; tentatively, D is TRBD1 or TRBD2 (5 bases each). CDR3 length equals 16 residues. Germline values: CDR1 LGHNA, CDR2 YSLEER. The V end lost 1 base, the J end lost 2 bases, and 15 bases lay between the germline ends. This chain's CDR3 is CASSQGYGTATYEQYF. The CDR3 coding sequence is TGCGCCAGCAGCCAAGGTTATGGGACGGCAACCTACGAGCAGTACTTC.

Details on this clone: This likely stems from a read error, as it lies one base from a far larger clone. This sample includes further DNA sequences coding for the same CDR3. DNA for the CDR3: TGTGCCAGCAGCTTAAGCGGTTCCTACAATGAGCAGTTCTTC. It is translated as CASSLSGSYNEQFF. This chain connects TRBV7-3 to TRBJ2-1; D is uncertain. Germline-derived CDR1 and CDR2 are SGHTA and FQGTGA. Trimming removed 1 base from V and 1 base from J, with 5 bases in between. CDR3 length equals 14 residues.

This chain links TRBV27 with TRBJ2-5; D gene ambiguous. V lost 8 bases and J 4 bases, leaving 8 bases between the germline ends. Per germline, CDR1 MNHEY and CDR2 SMNVEV (reference sequence). The CDR3 length is 11 residues. The CDR3 is CASLWGETQYF. The CDR3 nucleotides are TGTGCCAGCCTCTGGGGAGAGACCCAGTACTTC.

The J gene is TRBJ2-1, the V gene TRBV11-3; the match to TRBD1 covers 10 bases. Per the germline V gene, CDR1 is SGHNT and CDR2 is YENEEA. The V and J ends lost 4 bases and 10 bases, in that order; junction bases with no gene match: 10. This CDR3 has 15 amino acids. CDR3 region: CASSSNSGTGAEQFF. DNA of the CDR3: TGTGCCAGCAGCTCTAACTCCGGGACAGGGGCGGAGCAGTTCTTC.